A single sample gave rise to the 14 T cell receptor beta chains below, sequenced in a study of blood T cell repertoires in COVID-19. Assay used: immunoSEQ multiplex PCR; TCRdb lists only in-frame clones, some missing. Among approximately 70,000 clones listed, roughly four fifths were seen once. Material: peripheral blood. The receptors originated from a woman between 70 and 85 years old with acute or convalescent COVID-19.

V is TRBV28 and J is TRBJ1-3; D is perhaps TRBD1 (5 bases). CDR3 length equals 14 residues. Germline loops: CDR1 MDHEN, CDR2 SYDVKM. The V gene lost 2 bases and the J gene lost 4 bases, with 9 bases spanning the gap. DNA for the CDR3: TGTGCCAGCAGTTTAGGAGGGGTAGGAAACACCATATATTTT. Protein product: CASSLGGVGNTIYF.

This clone was recorded many times. The V gene is TRBV5-6, the J gene TRBJ1-5; D unclear. Trimming removed 4 bases from V and 0 bases from J, with 14 bases in between. Germline loops: CDR1 SGHDT, CDR2 YYEEEE. The CDR3 length is 16 residues. The CDR3 DNA reads as TGTGCCAGCAGCAGTGCCGGGAGTTATAGCAATCAGCCCCAGCATTTT. Its translation: CASSSAGSYSNQPQHF.

This chain joins TRBV5-4 and TRBJ2-5; no definite D call. The CDR3 loop spans 13 amino acids. The germline V and J ends were trimmed by 2 bases and 4 bases, with 9 bases remaining between them. Germline V lookup: CDR1 SGHNT, CDR2 YYREEE (reference sequence). The CDR3, as DNA: TGTGCCAGCAGCTTTGGGCAAGTAGAGACCCAGTACTTC. This translates into CASSFGQVETQYF.

V usage is TRBV6-6 and J usage is TRBJ2-7; 13 positions agree with TRBD2. Germline V CDR1 and CDR2: MNHNY, SVGAGI (reference sequence). V shed 5 bases and J 0 bases; nucleotides not matched to a gene: 13. CDR3 length: 19 amino acids. The CDR3 DNA reads as TGTGCCAGCAGTCGGCTAACTAGCGGGAGGGCCCAGAGCTCCTACGAGCAGTACTTC. This translates into CASSRLTSGRAQSSYEQYF.

The chain recombines TRBV3-1 (or the pseudogene TRBV3-2) with TRBJ2-7, with a tentative D call TRBD2 (5 bases). Germline CDR1 is LGHDT and CDR2 is YNNKEL (reference sequence). This CDR3 is 15 amino acids long. V was clipped by 1 base and J by 0 bases, with 10 bases between them. The CDR3 sequence: CASSQGGADSYEQYF. DNA for the CDR3: TGTGCCAGCAGCCAAGGAGGAGCGGACTCCTACGAGCAGTACTTC.

The chain combines TRBV29-1 with TRBJ2-1; D may be TRBD2 (5 bases). Germline V gene data show CDR1 as SQVTM and CDR2 as ANQGSEA. V lost 2 bases, J lost 4 bases, and 24 bases lay in between. The CDR3 length is 18 residues. DNA of the CDR3: TGCAGCGTTGAAAGTGCCGGTGGGAGTTATCTCGGATACAATGAGCAGTTCTTC. Translating gives CSVESAGGSYLGYNEQFF.

The chain is built from TRBV18 and TRBJ2-5; no clear D gene. The V and J ends lost 0 bases and 4 bases respectively, with 6 bases between them. Germline lookup yields CDR1 KGHSH and CDR2 LQKENI. This CDR3 is 13 amino acids long. The DNA of the CDR3 is TGTGCCAGCTCACCACCGGTCGGAGAGACCCAGTACTTC. Its translation: CASSPPVGETQYF.

The J gene is TRBJ2-3, the V gene TRBV7-9; 9 positions agree with TRBD2. The CDR3 spans 18 residues. Germline loops: CDR1 SEHNR, CDR2 FQNEAQ (reference sequence). J was trimmed by 0 bases and V by 5 bases; bases with no gene match: 12. CDR3 bases: TGTGCCAGCAGCCCCCGCCTAGCGGGATCCTCTAGCACAGATACGCAGTATTTT. Amino acid sequence: CASSPRLAGSSSTDTQYF. Using reference TRBV7-9 and TRBJ2-3 for the parts outside the CDR3, the full variable domain is DTGVSQNPRHKITKRGQNVTFRCDPISEHNRLYWYRQTLGQGPEFLTYFQNEAQLEKSRLLSDRFSAERPKGSFSTLEIQRTEQGDSAMYLCASSPRLAGSSSTDTQYFGPGTRLTVL.

The V gene is TRBV7-2, the J gene TRBJ2-2, with a weak D call TRBD1 (5 bases). The V and J ends lost 1 base and 1 base respectively, with 13 bases between them. Per the germline V gene, CDR1 is SGHTA and CDR2 is FQGNSA. This CDR3 is 17 amino acids long. CDR3 region: CASSLGTPRLNTGELFF. CDR3 DNA sequence: TGTGCCAGCAGCTTAGGGACACCTAGACTGAACACCGGGGAGCTGTTTTTT.

The chain combines TRBV30 with TRBJ2-3, with TRBD2 matching over 11 bases. V lost 6 bases to trimming and J lost 2 bases; unmatched junction nucleotides: 7. The CDR3 runs to 15 residues. Germline V CDR1 and CDR2: GTSNPN, SVGIG (reference sequence). The CDR3 sequence: CACPTSGGNTDTQYF. The CDR3 DNA reads TGTGCCTGCCCCACTAGCGGGGGAAACACAGATACGCAGTATTTT.

CDR3: CASSQRSGSGTDTQYF. The DNA of the CDR3 is TGTGCCAGCAGCCAACGAAGCGGCTCTGGCACAGATACGCAGTATTTT. The chain uses TRBV3-1 (or the pseudogene TRBV3-2) and TRBJ2-3; TRBD2 is a possible D gene (5 bases). Germline-derived CDR1 and CDR2 are LGHDT and YNNKEL (reference sequence). This CDR3 region has 16 residues. The ends were cut back, 2 bases at V and 1 base at J, with 13 bases in the middle.

The rearrangement joins TRBV10-3 to TRBJ1-5; maybe TRBD1 (6 bases). Trimming took off 6 bases at V and 0 bases at J, with 12 bases between the two ends. CDR3 length equals 15 residues. CDR1 and CDR2 from the germline V gene are ENHRY and SYGVKD. In DNA form, the CDR3 reads TGTGCCATCAGGGGGGACACCCATAGCAATCAGCCCCAGCATTTT. It codes for CAIRGDTHSNQPQHF.

DNA of the CDR3: TGTGCCAGCAGCGTAGAAGATGACAGAACTTCTGATTTAAACTATGGCTACACCTTC. Translating gives CASSVEDDRTSDLNYGYTF. J is TRBJ1-2 and V is TRBV9; TRBD1 might be the D (5 bases). The CDR3 is made up of 19 amino acids. Trimming shortened V by 0 bases and J by 2 bases, and 23 bases separated the two germline ends. The V gene's germline CDR1 is SGDLS and CDR2 YYNGEE.

The J gene is TRBJ1-3, the V gene TRBV5-4, with D tentatively TRBD1 (5 bases). The germline V gene encodes CDR1 SGHNT and CDR2 YYREEE (reference sequence). The ends were cut back, 4 bases at V and 8 bases at J, with 13 bases in the middle. The CDR3 has 13 amino acids. CDR3 DNA sequence: TGTGCCAGCAGCATCCAGGGAGGGCACACCATATATTTT. It specifies CASSIQGGHTIYF.